The present T cell receptor (beta chain) was sequenced within a study of T cells in Graves' hyperthyroidism and ophthalmopathy. Study findings and constraints: Ophthalmopathy stood apart from stable hyperthyroidism in a 13 V-J model.

Regions amplified from RNA transcripts were the TCR beta CDR3 regions. TCR CDR3 underwent first-round RT-PCR with the HTBI primer set. MiXCR was run by TCRdb on the multiplex PCR reads, yielding one entry per CDR3 protein. The data contain fewer than 450,000 distinct CDR3 sequences, roughly 17% of them singletons. Diagnoses were established using clinical symptoms, serum thyroxine and TRAb, thyroid ultrasound and orbital computed tomography. The sample of blood was obtained at first hyperthyroidism diagnosis (before any ophthalmopathy symptoms). This CDR3 region has 16 residues. The V gene's germline CDR1 is MNHNS and CDR2 SASEGT. The V gene end was trimmed by 1 base and the J gene end by 7 bases; junction bases not matched to a gene: 7. Concerning this clonotype itself: Its antigen is undetermined.

V is TRBV6-1 and J is TRBJ1-6; TRBD1 matches at 7 bases. Sequencing was performed on blood. This clonotype was sampled from a woman aged 25 to 39 with Graves' hyperthyroidism that later progressed to Graves' ophthalmopathy. The DNA of the CDR3 is TGTGCCAGCAGTGAAGGGGGGAGGGGGCGAAATTCACCCCTCCACTTT. Amino acid sequence: CASSEGGRGRNSPLHF.